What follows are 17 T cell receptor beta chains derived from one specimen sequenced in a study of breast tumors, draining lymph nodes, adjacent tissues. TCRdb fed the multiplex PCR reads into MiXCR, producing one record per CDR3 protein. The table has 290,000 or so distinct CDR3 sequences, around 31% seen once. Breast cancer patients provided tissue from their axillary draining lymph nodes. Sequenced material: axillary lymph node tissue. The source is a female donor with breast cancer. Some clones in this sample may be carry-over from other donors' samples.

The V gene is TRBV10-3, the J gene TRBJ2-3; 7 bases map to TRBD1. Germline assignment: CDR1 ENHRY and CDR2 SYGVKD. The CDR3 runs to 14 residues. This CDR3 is CAFTGDPTTDTQYF. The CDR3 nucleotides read TGTGCTTTTACAGGGGACCCGACTACAGATACGCAGTATTTT.

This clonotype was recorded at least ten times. The CDR3 reads CASRTGSGNTIYF. The CDR3 region has the DNA TGTGCCAGTAGGACAGGCTCTGGAAACACCATATATTTT. The chain has TRBV19 and TRBJ1-3; D possibly corresponds to TRBD1 (6 bases). CDR3 length: 13 amino acids. Trimming took 6 bases from V and 0 from J, leaving 6 bases between them. Germline V CDR1 and CDR2: LNHDA, SQIVND (reference sequence).

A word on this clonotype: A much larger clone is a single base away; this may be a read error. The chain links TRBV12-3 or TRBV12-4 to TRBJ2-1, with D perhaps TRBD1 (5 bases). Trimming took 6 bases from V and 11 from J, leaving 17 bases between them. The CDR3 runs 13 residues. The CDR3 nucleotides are TGTGCCAGCAGCCAGGGATGGGTGGGTAAGCAGTTCTTC. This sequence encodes CASSQGWVGKQFF.

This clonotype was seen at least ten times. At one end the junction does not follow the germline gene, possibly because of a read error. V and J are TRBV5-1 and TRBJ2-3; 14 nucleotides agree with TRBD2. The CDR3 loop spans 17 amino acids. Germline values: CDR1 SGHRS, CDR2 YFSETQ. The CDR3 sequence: CASSAKTSGRAADTQCF. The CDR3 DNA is TGCGCCAGCAGCGCCAAGACTAGCGGGAGGGCCGCAGATACGCAGTGTTTT.

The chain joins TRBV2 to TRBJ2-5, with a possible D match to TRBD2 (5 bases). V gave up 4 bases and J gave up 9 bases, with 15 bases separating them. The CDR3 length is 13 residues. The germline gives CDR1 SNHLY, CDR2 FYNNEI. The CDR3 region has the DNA TGTGCCAGCAGTGGACAACCCCTGGAGGCCCAGTACTTC. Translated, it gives CASSGQPLEAQYF.

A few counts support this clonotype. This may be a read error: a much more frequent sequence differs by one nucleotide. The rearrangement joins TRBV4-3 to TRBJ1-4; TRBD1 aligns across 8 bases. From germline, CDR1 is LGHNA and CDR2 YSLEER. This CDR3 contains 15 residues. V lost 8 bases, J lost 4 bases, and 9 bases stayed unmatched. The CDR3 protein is CASGPTTGVNEKLFF. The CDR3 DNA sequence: TGCGCCAGCGGCCCTACGACAGGGGTTAATGAAAAACTGTTTTTT.

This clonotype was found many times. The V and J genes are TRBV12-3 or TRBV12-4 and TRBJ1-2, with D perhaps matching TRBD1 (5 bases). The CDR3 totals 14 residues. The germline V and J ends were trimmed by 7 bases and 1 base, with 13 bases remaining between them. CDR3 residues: CASTAGGVNYGYTF. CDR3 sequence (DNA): TGTGCCAGCACCGCGGGGGGAGTTAACTATGGCTACACCTTC.

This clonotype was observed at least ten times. In DNA form, the CDR3 reads TGTGCCACCAGTGGGGTAGGTGGTGGGCATGAGCAGTTCTTC. Translated: CATSGVGGGHEQFF. This chain uses TRBV24-1 with TRBJ2-1; D remains ambiguous. The CDR3 is 14 residues long. Trimming pared 5 bases from V and 8 bases from J, leaving 15 bases between. Germline CDR1 and CDR2: KGHDR and SFDVKD.

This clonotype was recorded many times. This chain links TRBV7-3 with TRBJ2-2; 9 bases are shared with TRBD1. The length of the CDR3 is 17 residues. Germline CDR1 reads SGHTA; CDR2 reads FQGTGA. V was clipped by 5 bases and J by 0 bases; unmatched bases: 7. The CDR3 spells CASSDRDRASNTGELFF. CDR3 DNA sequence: TGTGCCAGCAGCGACCGGGACAGGGCCTCGAACACCGGGGAGCTGTTTTTT.

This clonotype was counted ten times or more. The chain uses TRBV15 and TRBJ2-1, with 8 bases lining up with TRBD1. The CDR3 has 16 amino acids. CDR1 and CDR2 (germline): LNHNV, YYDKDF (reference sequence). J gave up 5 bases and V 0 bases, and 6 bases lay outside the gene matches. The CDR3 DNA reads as TGTGCCACCAGCAGAGAGCTCGCAGGGGGCCACAATGAGCAGTTCTTC. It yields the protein CATSRELAGGHNEQFF.

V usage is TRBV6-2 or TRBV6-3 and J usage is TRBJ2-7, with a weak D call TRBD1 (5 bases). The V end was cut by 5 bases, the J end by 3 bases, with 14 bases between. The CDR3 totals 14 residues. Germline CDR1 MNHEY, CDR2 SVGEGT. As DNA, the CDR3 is TGTGCCAGCAGTCTACCGACAGCGATCTACGAGCAGTACTTC. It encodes CASSLPTAIYEQYF.

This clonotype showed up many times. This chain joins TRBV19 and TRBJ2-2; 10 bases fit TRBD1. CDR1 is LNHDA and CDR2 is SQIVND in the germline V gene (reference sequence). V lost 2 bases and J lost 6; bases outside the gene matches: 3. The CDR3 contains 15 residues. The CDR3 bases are TGTGCCAGTAGTATAAGGGACAGGGGTTCCGGGGAGCTGTTTTTT. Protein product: CASSIRDRGSGELFF.

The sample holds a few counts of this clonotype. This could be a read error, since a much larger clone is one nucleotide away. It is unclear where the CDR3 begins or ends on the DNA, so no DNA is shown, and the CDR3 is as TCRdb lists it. The CDR3 sequence is CASSVGPGAEETPYF. The chain links TRBV9 to TRBJ2-5; TRBD1, the table's D call, was not compared with the DNA. The CDR3 numbers 15 amino acids, ends counted. The germline gives CDR1 SGDLS, CDR2 YYNGEE.

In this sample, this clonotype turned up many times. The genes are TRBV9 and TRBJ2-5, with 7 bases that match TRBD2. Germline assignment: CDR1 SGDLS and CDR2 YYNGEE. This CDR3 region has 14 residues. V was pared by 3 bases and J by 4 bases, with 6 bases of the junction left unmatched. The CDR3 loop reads CASSDLSSGETQYF. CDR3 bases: TGTGCCAGCAGCGATTTGTCTAGCGGAGAGACCCAGTACTTC.

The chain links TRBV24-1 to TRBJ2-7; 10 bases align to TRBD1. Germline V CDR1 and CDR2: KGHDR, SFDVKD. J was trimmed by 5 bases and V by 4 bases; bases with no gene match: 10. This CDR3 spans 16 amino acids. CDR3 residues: CATSDHRQGAFHEQYF. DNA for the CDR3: TGTGCCACCAGTGACCATAGACAGGGGGCGTTTCACGAGCAGTACTTC.

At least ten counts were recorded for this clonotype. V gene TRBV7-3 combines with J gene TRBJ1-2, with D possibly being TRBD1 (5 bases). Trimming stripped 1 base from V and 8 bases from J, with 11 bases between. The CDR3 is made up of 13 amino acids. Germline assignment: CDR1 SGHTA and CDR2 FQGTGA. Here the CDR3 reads CASSLIGARGYTF. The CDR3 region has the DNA TGTGCCAGCAGCTTAATAGGGGCGCGGGGCTACACCTTC.

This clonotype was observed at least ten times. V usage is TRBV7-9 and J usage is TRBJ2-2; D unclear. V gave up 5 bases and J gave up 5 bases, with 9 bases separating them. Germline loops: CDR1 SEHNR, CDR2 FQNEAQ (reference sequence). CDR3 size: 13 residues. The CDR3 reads CASSLHSTGELFF. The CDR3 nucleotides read TGTGCCAGCAGCCTCCATTCAACCGGGGAGCTGTTTTTT.